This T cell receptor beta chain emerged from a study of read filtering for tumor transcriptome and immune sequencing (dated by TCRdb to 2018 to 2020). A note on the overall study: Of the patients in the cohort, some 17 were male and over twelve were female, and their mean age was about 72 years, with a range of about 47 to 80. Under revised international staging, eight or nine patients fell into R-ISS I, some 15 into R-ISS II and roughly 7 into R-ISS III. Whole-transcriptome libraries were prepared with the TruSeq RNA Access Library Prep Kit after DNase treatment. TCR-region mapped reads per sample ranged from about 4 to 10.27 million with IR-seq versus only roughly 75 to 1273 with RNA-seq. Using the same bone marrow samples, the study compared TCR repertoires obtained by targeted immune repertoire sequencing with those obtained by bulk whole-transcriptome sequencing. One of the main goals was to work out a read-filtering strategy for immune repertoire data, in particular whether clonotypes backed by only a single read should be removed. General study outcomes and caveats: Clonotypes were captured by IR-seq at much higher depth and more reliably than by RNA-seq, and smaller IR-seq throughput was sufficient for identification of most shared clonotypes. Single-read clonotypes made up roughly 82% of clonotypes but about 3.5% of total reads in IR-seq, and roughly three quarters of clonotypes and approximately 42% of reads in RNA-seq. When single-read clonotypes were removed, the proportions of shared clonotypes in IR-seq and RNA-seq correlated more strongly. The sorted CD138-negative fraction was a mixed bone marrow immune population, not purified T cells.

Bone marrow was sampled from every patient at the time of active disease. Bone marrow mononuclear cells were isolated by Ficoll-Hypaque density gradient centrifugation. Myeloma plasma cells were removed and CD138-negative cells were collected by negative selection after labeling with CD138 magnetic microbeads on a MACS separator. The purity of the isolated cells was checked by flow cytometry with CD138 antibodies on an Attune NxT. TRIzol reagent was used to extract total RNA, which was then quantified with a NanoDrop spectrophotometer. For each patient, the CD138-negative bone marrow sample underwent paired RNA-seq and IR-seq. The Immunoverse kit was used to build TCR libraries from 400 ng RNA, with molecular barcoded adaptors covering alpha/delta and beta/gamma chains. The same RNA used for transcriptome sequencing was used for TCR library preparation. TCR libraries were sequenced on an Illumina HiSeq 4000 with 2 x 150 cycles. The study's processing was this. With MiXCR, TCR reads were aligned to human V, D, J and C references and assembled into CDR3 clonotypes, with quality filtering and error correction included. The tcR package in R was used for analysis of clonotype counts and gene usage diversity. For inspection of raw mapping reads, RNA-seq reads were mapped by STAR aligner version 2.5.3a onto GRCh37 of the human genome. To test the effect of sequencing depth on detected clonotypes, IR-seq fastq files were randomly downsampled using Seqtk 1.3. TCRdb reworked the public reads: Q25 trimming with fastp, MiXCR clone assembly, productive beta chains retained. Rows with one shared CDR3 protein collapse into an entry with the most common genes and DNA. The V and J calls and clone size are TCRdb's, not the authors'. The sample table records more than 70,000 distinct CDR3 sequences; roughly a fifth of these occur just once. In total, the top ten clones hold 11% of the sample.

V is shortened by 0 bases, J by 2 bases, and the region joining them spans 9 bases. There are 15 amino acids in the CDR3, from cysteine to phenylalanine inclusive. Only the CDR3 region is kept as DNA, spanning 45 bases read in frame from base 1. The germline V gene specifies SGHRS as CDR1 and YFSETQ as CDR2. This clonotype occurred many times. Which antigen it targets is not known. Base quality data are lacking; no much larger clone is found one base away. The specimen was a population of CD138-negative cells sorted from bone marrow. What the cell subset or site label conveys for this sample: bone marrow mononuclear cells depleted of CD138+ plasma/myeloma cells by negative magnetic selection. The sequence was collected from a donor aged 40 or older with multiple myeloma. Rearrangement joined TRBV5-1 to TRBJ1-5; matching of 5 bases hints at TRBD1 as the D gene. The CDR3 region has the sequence CASSLDPGGNQPQHF. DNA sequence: TGCGCCAGCAGCTTGGATCCGGGGGGCAATCAGCCCCAGCATTTT.